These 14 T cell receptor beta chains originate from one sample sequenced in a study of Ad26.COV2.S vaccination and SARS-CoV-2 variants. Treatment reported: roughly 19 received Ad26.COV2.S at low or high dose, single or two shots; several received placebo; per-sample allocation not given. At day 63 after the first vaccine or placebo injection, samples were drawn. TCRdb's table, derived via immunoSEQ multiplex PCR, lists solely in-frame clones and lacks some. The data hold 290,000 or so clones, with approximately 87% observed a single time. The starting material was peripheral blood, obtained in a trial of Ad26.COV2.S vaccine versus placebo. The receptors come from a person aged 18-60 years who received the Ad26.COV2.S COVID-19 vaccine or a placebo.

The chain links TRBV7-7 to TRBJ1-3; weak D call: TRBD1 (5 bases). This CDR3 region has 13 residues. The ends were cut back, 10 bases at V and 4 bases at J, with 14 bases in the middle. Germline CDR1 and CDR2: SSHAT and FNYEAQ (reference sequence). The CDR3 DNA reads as TGTGCCACCGGGGGATCGGGAGGAAACACCATATATTTT. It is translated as CATGGSGGNTIYF.

The CDR3 DNA reads TGTGCCAGCAGCCAAGTCAACAGGGGCACAGATACGCAGTATTTT. It is translated as CASSQVNRGTDTQYF. The rearrangement uses TRBV4-2 and TRBJ2-3; the D gene is possibly TRBD1 (6 bases). This CDR3 is built from 15 residues. The germline V gene has CDR1 LGHNA and CDR2 YNFKEQ. V lost 1 base to trimming and J lost 1 base, with 9 bases between them.

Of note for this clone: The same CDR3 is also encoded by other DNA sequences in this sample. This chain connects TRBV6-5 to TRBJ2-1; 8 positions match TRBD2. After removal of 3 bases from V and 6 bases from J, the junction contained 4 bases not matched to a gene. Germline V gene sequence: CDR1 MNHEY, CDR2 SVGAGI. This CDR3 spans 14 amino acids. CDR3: CASSYSGTSNEQFF. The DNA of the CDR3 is TGTGCCAGCAGTTATAGCGGGACCAGCAATGAGCAGTTCTTC.

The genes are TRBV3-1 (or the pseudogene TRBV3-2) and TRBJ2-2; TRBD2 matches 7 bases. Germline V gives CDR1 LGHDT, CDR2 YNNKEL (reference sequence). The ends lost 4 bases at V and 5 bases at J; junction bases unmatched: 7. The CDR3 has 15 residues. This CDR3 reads CASSPPTRGTGELFF. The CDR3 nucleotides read TGTGCCAGCAGCCCCCCAACGCGGGGGACCGGGGAGCTGTTTTTT.

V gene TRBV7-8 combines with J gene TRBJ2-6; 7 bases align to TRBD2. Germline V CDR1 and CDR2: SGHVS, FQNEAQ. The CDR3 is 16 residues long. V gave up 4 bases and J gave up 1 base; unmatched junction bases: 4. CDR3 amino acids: CASSSGTKSGANVLTF. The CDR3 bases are TGTGCCAGCAGCTCCGGGACTAAATCTGGGGCCAACGTCCTGACTTTC.

CDR3 nucleotides: TGCGCCAGCAGCTTGGCTCCTAAGGAATACGAGCAGTACTTC. Translation: CASSLAPKEYEQYF. V and J are TRBV5-1 and TRBJ2-7; D is unresolved. The CDR3 totals 14 residues. V lost 0 bases and J 4 bases, leaving 11 bases between the germline ends. The germline CDR1 and CDR2 sequences are SGHRS and YFSETQ.

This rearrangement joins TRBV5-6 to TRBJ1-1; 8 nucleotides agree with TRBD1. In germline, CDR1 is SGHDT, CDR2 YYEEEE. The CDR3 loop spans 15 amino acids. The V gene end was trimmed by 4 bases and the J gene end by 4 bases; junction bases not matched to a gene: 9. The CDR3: CASSPETGVITEAFF. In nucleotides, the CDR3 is TGTGCCAGCAGCCCAGAGACAGGGGTGATCACTGAAGCTTTCTTT.

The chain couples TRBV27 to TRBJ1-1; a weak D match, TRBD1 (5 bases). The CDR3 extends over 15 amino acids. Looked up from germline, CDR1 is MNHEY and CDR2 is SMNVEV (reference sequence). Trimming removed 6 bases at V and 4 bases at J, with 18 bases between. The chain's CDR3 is CASSQGTLGSTEAFF. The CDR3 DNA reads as TGTGCCAGCAGCCAAGGGACCCTAGGAAGCACTGAAGCTTTCTTT.

The CDR3: CAIGGAGASNEQFF. CDR3 in DNA: TGTGCCATCGGAGGGGCGGGAGCATCAAATGAGCAGTTCTTC. This chain uses TRBV10-3 with TRBJ2-1; 7 nucleotides agree with TRBD2. CDR3 size: 14 residues. Trimming removed 8 bases from V and 7 bases from J; junction bases left unmatched: 11. Per the germline V gene, CDR1 is ENHRY and CDR2 is SYGVKD.

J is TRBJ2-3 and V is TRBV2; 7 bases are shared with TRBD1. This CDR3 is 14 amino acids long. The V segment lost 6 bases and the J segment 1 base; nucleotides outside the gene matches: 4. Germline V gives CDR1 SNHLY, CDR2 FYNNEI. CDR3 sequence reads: CASRNDRGTDTQYF. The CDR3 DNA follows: TGTGCCAGCAGAAACGACAGGGGCACAGATACGCAGTATTTT.

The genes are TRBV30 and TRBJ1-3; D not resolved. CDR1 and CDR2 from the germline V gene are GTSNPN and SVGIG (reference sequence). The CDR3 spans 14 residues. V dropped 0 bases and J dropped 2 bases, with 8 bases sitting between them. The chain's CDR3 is CAWSVAGTGNTIYF. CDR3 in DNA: TGTGCCTGGAGTGTAGCAGGCACTGGAAACACCATATATTTT.

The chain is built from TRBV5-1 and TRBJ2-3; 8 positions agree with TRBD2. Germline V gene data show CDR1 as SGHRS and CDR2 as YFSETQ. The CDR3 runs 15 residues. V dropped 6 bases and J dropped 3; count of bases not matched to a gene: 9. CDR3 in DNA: TGCGCCAGCAAGGGTACTAGCGGCGGGACAGATACGCAGTATTTT. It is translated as CASKGTSGGTDTQYF. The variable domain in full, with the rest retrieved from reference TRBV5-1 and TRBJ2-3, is KAGVTQTPRYLIKTRGQQVTLSCSPISGHRSVSWYQQTPGQGLQFLFEYFSETQRNKGNFPGRFSGRQFSNSRSEMNVSTLELGDSALYLCASKGTSGGTDTQYFGPGTRLTVL.

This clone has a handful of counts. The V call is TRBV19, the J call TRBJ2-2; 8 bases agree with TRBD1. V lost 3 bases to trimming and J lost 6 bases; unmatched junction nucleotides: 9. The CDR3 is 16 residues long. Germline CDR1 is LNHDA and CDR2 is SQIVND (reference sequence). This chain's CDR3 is CASSISGQGIAGELFF. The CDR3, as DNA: TGTGCCAGTAGTATTTCAGGACAGGGTATCGCCGGGGAGCTGTTTTTT.

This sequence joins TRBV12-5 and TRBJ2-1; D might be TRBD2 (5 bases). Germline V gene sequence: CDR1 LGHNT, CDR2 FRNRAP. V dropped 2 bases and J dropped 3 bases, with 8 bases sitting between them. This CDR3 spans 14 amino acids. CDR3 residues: CASGLLLGYNEQFF. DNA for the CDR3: TGTGCTAGTGGTTTGTTACTAGGCTACAATGAGCAGTTCTTC.